A selection of T cell receptor beta chains follows, all from one sample in a study of neurological immune-mediated disorders. MiXCR was run by TCRdb on the 5' RACE reads, yielding one entry per CDR3 protein. The sample has approximately 51,000 distinct CDR3 sequences, 3% to 4% seen once. The specimen sequenced was PBMCs. The receptor set was obtained from a middle-aged man with multiple sclerosis. Both conserved end residues are part of each CDR3. D genes are given only for firm matches. Clone size is given for some rows only: seen once, a few or many times, or a class if the clone is expanded.

v_gene	abundance	d_gene	j_gene	CDR3nt	CDR3aa
TRBV5-1	many	TRBD2	TRBJ2-3	TGCGCCAGCAGCTTGGTAGCGGGGGGGCCGTCAGATACGCAGTATTTT	CASSLVAGGPSDTQYF
TRBV7-2	many	TRBD2	TRBJ2-3	TGTGCCAGCAGACTAACCTCTAGCGGGCGCACAGATACGCAGTATTTT	CASRLTSSGRTDTQYF
TRBV2	many	.	TRBJ1-1	TGTGCCAGCAGTGAAGCGCGGTGGAGGCACCAAAGAGGAGCTTTCTTT	CASSEARWRHQRGAFF
TRBV6-5	many	TRBD2	TRBJ2-1	TGTGCCAGCAGTTACTCTATTTTACTAGCGGGGGGAGATAATGAGCAGTTCTTC	CASSYSILLAGGDNEQFF
TRBV3-1	few	.	TRBJ2-2	TGTGCCAGCAGCCAAGCGGGCATCACCGGGGAGCTGTTTTTT	CASSQAGITGELFF
TRBV10-3	many	.	TRBJ2-3	TGTGCCATCAGTGAGCCCCGTAACACAGATACGCAGTATTTT	CAISEPRNTDTQYF
TRBV1	many	.	TRBJ2-3	TGCACCAGCAGCCAAGAATCGAGGGCTGATACGCAGTATTTT	CTSSQESRADTQYF
TRBV5-1	.	.	TRBJ2-7	TGCGCCAGCAGCTTAGAAGGACGGAAGTACGAGCAGTACTTC	CASSLEGRKYEQYF
TRBV20-1	many	.	TRBJ2-5	TGCAGTGCTTACGGACCTAGGATGGAGACCCAGTACTTC	CSAYGPRMETQYF
TRBV6-6	many	.	TRBJ2-7	TGTGCCAGCAGCCCCCAAGCCGCCGAGCAGTACTTC	CASSPQAAEQYF
TRBV7-9	many	.	TRBJ2-7	TGTGCCAGCAGCTTACGACTCTACGAGCAGTACTTC	CASSLRLYEQYF
TRBV4-1	many	.	TRBJ2-1	TGCGCCAGCAGCCAAGATAGGACACTTAACTCCTACAATGAGCAGTTCTTC	CASSQDRTLNSYNEQFF
TRBV4-1	many	TRBD1	TRBJ2-7	TGCGCCAGCAGCCAAGCCCCACCCCCACAGGGGACCTACGAGCAGTACTTC	CASSQAPPPQGTYEQYF
TRBV6-6	many	TRBD1	TRBJ1-2	TGTGCCAGCAGTTACGAGGGGGCTGCTGGCTACACCTTC	CASSYEGAAGYTF
TRBV28	many	.	TRBJ1-2	TGTGCCAGCAGTTTAACGGGGGGCGCCTATGGCTACACCTTC	CASSLTGGAYGYTF
TRBV12-3/TRBV12-4	.	TRBD2	TRBJ2-7	TGTGCCAGCAGTCAGCCCGGGGGGTACGAGCAGTACTTC	CASSQPGGYEQYF
TRBV6-5	many	.	TRBJ2-5	TGTGCCAGCAGAAACCCCCCAGGGGTCGGGGAGACCCAGTACTTC	CASRNPPGVGETQYF
TRBV12-3/TRBV12-4	many	.	TRBJ1-5	TGTGCCAGCAGAGAACAGGTCAATCAGCCCCAGCATTTT	CASREQVNQPQHF